What follows are 7 T cell receptor beta chains derived from one specimen sequenced in a study of beta chain features in type 1 diabetes. Isolated RNA was reverse transcribed in full, so expressed TCRB transcripts were sequenced. Profiling relied on immunoSEQ multiplex PCR, and the TCRdb table lists in-frame clones only, not all of them. The table shows 350,000 to 450,000 clones, with about 14% occurring only once. Sequenced: naive CD4+ T cells from blood. These receptors were taken from a man aged 25-45 years in good health.

The genes are TRBV5-1 and TRBJ1-1; TRBD1 agrees at 7 bases. The V and J ends lost 5 bases and 2 bases, in that order; junction bases with no gene match: 12. The germline gives CDR1 SGHRS, CDR2 YFSETQ. This CDR3 contains 16 residues. The CDR3 loop reads CASRPSGQTINTEAFF. CDR3 in DNA: TGCGCCAGCAGACCCTCGGGACAGACTATTAACACTGAAGCTTTCTTT.

This clone came up a few times. Different DNA sequences within this sample yield the same CDR3. The chain couples TRBV7-9 to TRBJ1-5; the D is unclear. Germline CDR1 and CDR2: SEHNR and FQNEAQ (reference sequence). The V end lost 1 base, the J end lost 4 bases, and 2 bases lay between the germline ends. The CDR3 runs 12 residues. The DNA for the CDR3 is TGTGCCAGCAGCTTAGGGAATCAGCCCCAGCATTTT. Translation gives CASSLGNQPQHF.

This clone was found once. The chain has TRBV13 and TRBJ1-4; D is uncertain. The germline V gene encodes CDR1 PRHDT and CDR2 FYEKMQ (reference sequence). The CDR3 totals 15 residues. V dropped 7 bases and J dropped 8 bases, with 20 bases sitting between them. The CDR3 bases are TGTGCCAGCACTATCGCACCGTCAATTTCGGAAAAACTGTTTTTT. The encoded protein is CASTIAPSISEKLFF.

The chain is built from TRBV7-9 and TRBJ1-5; D unclear. This CDR3 is built from 14 residues. Per germline, CDR1 SEHNR and CDR2 FQNEAQ (reference sequence). Trimming took 3 bases from V and 3 from J, leaving 9 bases between them. The CDR3 DNA reads TGTGCCAGCAGCTTTGAAGGCTTCAATCAGCCCCAGCATTTT. It encodes CASSFEGFNQPQHF.

Only a few counts were recorded for this clone. The chain links TRBV18 to TRBJ1-1; no firm D call. From germline, CDR1 is KGHSH and CDR2 LQKENI. This CDR3 has 14 amino acids. V lost 4 bases, J lost 0 bases, and 9 bases lay in between. The CDR3 DNA reads as TGTGCCAGCTCACAACTGGCCTTGAACACTGAAGCTTTCTTT. The encoded protein is CASSQLALNTEAFF.

This clone was observed a few times. The chain has TRBV7-2 and TRBJ1-1; D not resolved. V lost 1 base and J 6 bases, leaving 9 bases between the germline ends. Germline V gene sequence: CDR1 SGHTA, CDR2 FQGNSA. This CDR3 region has 13 residues. CDR3 bases: TGTGCCAGCAGCTTAGGATTAGGTCCTGAAGCTTTCTTT. The encoded protein is CASSLGLGPEAFF.

This clone was seen a single time. The genes are TRBV19 and TRBJ1-1, with no clear D. V gave up 7 bases and J gave up 3 bases, with 15 bases separating them. The germline CDR1 and CDR2 sequences are LNHDA and SQIVND (reference sequence). The CDR3 extends over 14 amino acids. DNA for the CDR3: TGTGCCAGTAAGCCCCGAGGCTGGGACACTGAAGCTTTCTTT. It encodes CASKPRGWDTEAFF.